Detailed here is one TCR beta chain. What antigen it recognizes has not been identified. Per-base quality was not reported, and no clone a single base away is much larger than it. The data were taken from a study of response to subunit inactivated influenza vaccine (dated by TCRdb to the late 2010s). For the study in its entirety: To follow how T cells responded to a trivalent subunit inactivated influenza vaccine, the researchers relied on deep quantitative profiling of the T cell receptor repertoire.

The library was made by RT-PCR. TCRdb records Illumina HiSeq 2500 as the sequencer. In TCRdb, the public reads were trimmed at Q25 with fastp and aligned with MiXCR, with productive beta chains retained. Each CDR3 protein appears once, grouped with its most common genes and DNA. This sample is represented by about 780,000 distinct CDR3 sequences; 18% of them were singletons. Approximately 10% of the sample belongs to the ten largest clones. Here is what the overall study found, with its caveats: According to the authors, only a limited number of new T cells may be recruited by each seasonal influenza vaccination.

Per the germline V gene, SGHRS is the CDR1 and YFSETQ is the CDR2. Trimming removed 0 bases from V and 6 bases from J; the gene matches leave 4 bases unexplained. Including cysteine and phenylalanine, the CDR3 has 15 amino acids. Only the CDR3 DNA stays, 45 bases, in frame from base 1. The rearranged segments are TRBV5-1 and TRBJ2-1; TRBD2 matches 9 bases in the middle. This clonotype originated in a man aged 50-60 years who received an inactivated influenza vaccine. Donor details come from another sample of the same person, matched by shared clones. Sequencing used PBMCs from blood, obtained 4 to 6 days after vaccination. Read as DNA, the sequence is TGCGCCAGCAGCTTGGGGGCGGGAGGGCGCAATGAGCAGTTCTTC. Translated, this is CASSLGAGGRNEQFF.